This entry is about one TCR beta chain. Its matching antigen is unknown. Sample barcodes and UMIs were carried by the TCR alpha and TCR beta cDNA libraries that 5'RACE generated with constant-segment primers. MiXCR, run by TCRdb on the 5' RACE reads, gives a single entry per CDR3 protein. The table lists a few hundred thousand distinct CDR3 sequences, 16% of them singletons, with 20% to 25% in the top ten. This sample is part of a study of T-cell memory formation after mild COVID-19. Study-wide background: Clusters were largely donor specific.

Study-level findings and limits: Mainly in CM and EM were contracting CD4+ clones; CD8+ were in EMRA. There was a balanced CD4/CD8 profile in clones contracting day 15 to 85, and later expanders leaned CD4+.

The CDR3 has 17 residues. The V gene's germline CDR1 is LGHDT and CDR2 YNNKEL (reference sequence). V gave up 3 bases and J gave up 6 bases; unmatched junction bases: 12. The chain joins TRBV3-1 to TRBJ2-1, with 9 bases matching TRBD1. The receptor's source is a man in his late teens or twenties who had mild COVID-19 (a few samples of this study predate the infection). Cell type and time point are not known. Input material: PBMCs or a T cell subset sorted from them (not recorded which). The CDR3 loop is CASSHVRQGVASNEQFF. The CDR3 region has the DNA TGTGCCAGCAGCCACGTAAGACAGGGGGTGGCCAGCAATGAGCAGTTCTTC.